The 22 T cell receptor beta chains presented below share a single source sample, sequenced in a study of CD8+CD57+ T cells in acquired aplastic anemia. Template material for TCR beta VDJ and CDR3 profiling consisted of genomic DNA. TCRdb re-called the reads through MiXCR, storing one row per CDR3 protein. The sample consists of over 150,000 distinct CDR3 sequences, more than 60% of them appearing once. CD8+CD57+ cell expansion had been shown by flow cytometry in patients chosen for sequencing. Sequencing was performed on sorted CD4+, CD8+, or CD8+CD57+ T cells (not recorded which) from PBMCs. The receptors stem from a human donor with aplastic anemia.

The V and J genes are TRBV24-1 and TRBJ1-1, with 9 bases fitting TRBD1. The CDR3 totals 13 residues. Unmatched junction bases numbered 8, after V lost 11 bases and J lost 5 bases. CDR1 and CDR2 from the germline V gene are KGHDR and SFDVKD. The chain's CDR3 is CAISDRGRTEAFF. The CDR3 coding sequence is TGTGCCATTTCAGACAGGGGGAGGACTGAAGCTTTCTTT.

A word on this clonotype: Since no conserved phenylalanine or tryptophan closes the CDR3, a read error is the likely cause. The chain employs TRBV5-1 and TRBJ2-7; TRBD1 matches 8 bases. V shed 0 bases and J 3 bases; nucleotides not matched to a gene: 5. Germline CDR1 and CDR2: SGHRS and YFSETQ. This CDR3 spans 15 amino acids. CDR3 DNA sequence: TGCGCCAGCAGCTTGGATTCAGGGGGCCGCTACGAGCAGTACTGC. As protein: CASSLDSGGRYEQYC.

The chain's CDR3 is CASSTGLAPDTQYF. In DNA, the CDR3 is TGTGCCAGCAGCACTGGACTAGCGCCAGATACGCAGTATTTT. The V call is TRBV7-8, the J call TRBJ2-3; 9 positions match TRBD2. V lost 5 bases and J lost 4; bases outside the gene matches: 4. Germline CDR1 reads SGHVS; CDR2 reads FQNEAQ. The CDR3 spans 14 residues.

The genes are TRBV20-1 and TRBJ1-1, with a tentative D call TRBD1 (5 bases). The CDR3 loop spans 12 amino acids. Germline values: CDR1 DFQATT, CDR2 SNEGSKA (reference sequence). V was pared by 6 bases and J by 4 bases, with 12 bases between. CDR3 nucleotide sequence: TGCAGTGCCATTGGGCAGGGCACTGAAGCTTTCTTT. Its protein product is CSAIGQGTEAFF.

J is TRBJ2-1 and V is TRBV9; TRBD2 agrees at 8 bases. From germline, CDR1 is SGDLS and CDR2 YYNGEE. Unmatched junction bases numbered 5, after V lost 0 bases and J lost 9 bases. The CDR3 is 14 residues long. CDR3 nucleotides: TGTGCCAGCAGCGTAGGCCTAGCGGGCTCTGAGCAGTTCTTC. As protein: CASSVGLAGSEQFF.

This clonotype was detected many times. This chain joins TRBV2 and TRBJ1-1; D is possibly TRBD1 (6 bases). CDR1 and CDR2 (germline): SNHLY, FYNNEI. CDR3 size: 13 residues. With 7 bases removed from V and 3 bases from J, the gap between germline ends came to 12 bases. This CDR3 reads CASTPGAYTEAFF. The CDR3 DNA reads TGTGCCAGCACCCCAGGGGCCTACACTGAAGCTTTCTTT.

This clonotype was counted at least ten times. This chain connects TRBV5-6 to TRBJ2-5; D possibly corresponds to TRBD2 (6 bases). In germline, CDR1 is SGHDT, CDR2 YYEEEE. Deletions cut 0 bases from V and 2 bases from J, with 11 bases between. The CDR3 has 15 residues. In nucleotides, the CDR3 is TGTGCCAGCAGCTTGGGGGCGGGGACTCAAGAGACCCAGTACTTC. Residues: CASSLGAGTQETQYF. Variable domain in full (rest from reference TRBV5-6 and TRBJ2-5): DAGVTQSPTHLIKTRGQQVTLRCSPKSGHDTVSWYQQALGQGPQFIFQYYEEEERQRGNFPDRFSGHQFPNYSSELNVNALLLGDSALYLCASSLGAGTQETQYFGPGTRLLVL.

This clonotype was observed once. The chain carries TRBV2 and TRBJ2-7, with 11 nucleotides matching TRBD2. Germline V gene lookup returns CDR1 SNHLY and CDR2 FYNNEI. J gave up 3 bases and V 2 bases, and 9 bases lay outside the gene matches. The CDR3 consists of 17 residues. CDR3 sequence (DNA): TGTGCCAGCAGTGAATGGCTAGCGGGAGGTGGTATCTACGAGCAGTACTTC. It specifies CASSEWLAGGGIYEQYF.

In the case of this clonotype: At one boundary the junction diverges from the germline segment, which might be a read error. The chain has TRBV7-2 and TRBJ1-6; the D gene is possibly TRBD1 (5 bases). The length of the CDR3 is 15 residues. CDR1 SGHTA and CDR2 FQGNSA come from the germline V gene. The CDR3 DNA reads TGTGCCAGCAGCTTAAGGTCAGGGCGAGATTCACCCCCCCACTTT. The encoded protein is CASSLRSGRDSPPHF. Full variable domain (rest looked up from reference TRBV7-2 and TRBJ1-6): GAGVSQSPSNKVTEKGKDVELRCDPISGHTALYWYRQSLGQGLEFLIYFQGNSAPDKSGLPSDRFSAERTGGSVSTLTIQRTQQEDSAVYLCASSLRSGRDSPPHFGNGTRLTVT.

With respect to this clonotype: One end of the junction does not line up with germline, which may come from a read error. This chain uses TRBV20-1 with TRBJ1-6; TRBD1 might be the D (5 bases). The CDR3 runs 16 residues. Germline CDR1 reads DFQATT; CDR2 reads SNEGSKA (reference sequence). The CDR3 protein is CSARGGRGGNNSPLHF. CDR3 sequence (DNA): TGCAGCGCTAGAGGAGGAAGGGGCGGGAATAATTCACCCCTCCACTTT.

This clonotype showed up just once. The rearrangement links TRBV19 to TRBJ1-1; D unresolved. The CDR3 length is 15 residues. V was trimmed by 10 bases and J by 0 bases, leaving 18 bases between them. In germline, CDR1 is LNHDA, CDR2 SQIVND (reference sequence). The CDR3 DNA reads TGTGCCACCAAGGAGGTTGGGGAACTGAACACTGAAGCTTTCTTT. This encodes CATKEVGELNTEAFF.

This clonotype was seen only once. This chain uses TRBV15 with TRBJ2-4; 7 bases fit TRBD1. J was trimmed by 6 bases and V by 0 bases; bases with no gene match: 5. The germline CDR1 and CDR2 sequences are LNHNV and YYDKDF (reference sequence). The CDR3 runs 15 residues. DNA for the CDR3: TGTGCCACCAGCAGAGATGTGGCAGGGGGAAACATTCAGTACTTC. Translated, it gives CATSRDVAGGNIQYF.

The chain is built from TRBV2 and TRBJ1-5, with D uncertain. V was cut by 0 bases and J by 7 bases, with 13 bases left in between. Germline CDR1 SNHLY, CDR2 FYNNEI. This CDR3 spans 15 amino acids. CDR3: CASSEASADRQPQHF. In DNA form, the CDR3 reads TGTGCCAGCAGTGAAGCGTCGGCAGATCGGCAGCCCCAGCATTTT.

This clonotype has at least ten counts. This sequence joins TRBV7-7 and TRBJ1-6; 9 nucleotides agree with TRBD1. CDR3 length: 19 amino acids. The germline gives CDR1 SSHAT, CDR2 FNYEAQ (reference sequence). After removal of 5 bases from V and 2 bases from J, the junction contained 13 bases not matched to a gene. In DNA form, the CDR3 reads TGTGCCAGCAGCCAGCGGGACAGGGTGGAGATCGCCTATAATTCACCCCTCCACTTT. Its protein product is CASSQRDRVEIAYNSPLHF.

This clonotype was detected ten times or more. The chain combines TRBV19 with TRBJ1-2; no clear D gene. The CDR3 covers 15 residues. The V gene's germline CDR1 is LNHDA and CDR2 SQIVND (reference sequence). The ends were cut back, 7 bases at V and 0 bases at J, with 15 bases in the middle. The DNA of the CDR3 is TGTGCCAGTAAGGTGGGCAGCCGTTCTAACTATGGCTACACCTTC. Encoded protein: CASKVGSRSNYGYTF.

The table lists this clonotype with a few counts. J is TRBJ2-2 and V is TRBV19; TRBD2 agrees at 11 bases. CDR1 and CDR2 from the germline V gene are LNHDA and SQIVND (reference sequence). This CDR3 has 14 residues. V shed 6 bases, J shed 6 bases, and the junction held 3 bases outside the gene matches. The CDR3 nucleotides are TGTGCCAGTAGAGCTAGCGGGAGGTCCGGGGAGCTGTTTTTT. Translating it yields CASRASGRSGELFF. Supplemented by reference TRBV19 and TRBJ2-2, the full variable domain reads DGGITQSPKYLFRKEGQNVTLSCEQNLNHDAMYWYRQDPGQGLRLIYYSQIVNDFQKGDIAEGYSVSREKKESFPLTVTSAQKNPTAFYLCASRASGRSGELFFGEGSRLTVL.

The sample holds a few counts of this clonotype. A much larger clone lies one base from this, so it may be a read error. The chain carries TRBV5-1 and TRBJ2-1, with TRBD2 matching over 9 bases. Germline V gives CDR1 SGHRS, CDR2 YFSETQ. The CDR3 spans 15 residues. CDR3: CAGSPLAGGLNEQFF. The CDR3 DNA reads TGCGCCGGCAGCCCCTTGGCGGGGGGGCTCAATGAGCAGTTCTTC.

The chain uses TRBV24-1 and TRBJ2-3; TRBD1 aligns across 11 bases. Germline CDR1 and CDR2: KGHDR and SFDVKD. The junction had 2 bases not matched to a gene; V was cut back by 0 bases and J by 4 bases. The CDR3 is made up of 16 amino acids. This CDR3 is CATSDLWDRGADTQYF. As DNA, the CDR3 is TGTGCCACCAGTGATTTGTGGGACAGGGGGGCAGATACGCAGTATTTT.

The chain carries TRBV5-6 and TRBJ1-1; D is undetermined. There are 13 residues in the CDR3. CDR1 SGHDT and CDR2 YYEEEE come from the germline V gene. V dropped 4 bases and J dropped 5 bases, with 12 bases sitting between them. CDR3: CASSPTVRTEAFF. The CDR3 coding sequence is TGTGCCAGCAGCCCAACCGTGAGGACTGAAGCTTTCTTT.

Comment on this clonotype: The junction differs from germline at one of its ends, possibly a read error. The chain combines TRBV5-1 with TRBJ2-1; D is undetermined. Germline V CDR1 and CDR2: SGHRS, YFSETQ. The CDR3 totals 14 residues. CDR3 coding DNA: TGCGCCAGCAGCTTTATATCCAGGATGAATGGGCAGTTCTTC. Amino acids: CASSFISRMNGQFF.

The genes are TRBV20-1 and TRBJ2-7; D call uncertain. The CDR3 covers 12 residues. The germline CDR1 and CDR2 sequences are DFQATT and SNEGSKA (reference sequence). V dropped 3 bases and J dropped 2 bases, with 8 bases sitting between them. The CDR3 region has the DNA TGCAGTGCTAGTGGCACCCCCTACGAGCAGTACTTC. Translation: CSASGTPYEQYF.

This clonotype was observed a single time. CDR3 region: CASSLAAGSAGELFF. The DNA of the CDR3 is TGCGCCAGCAGCTTGGCCGCAGGGAGTGCCGGGGAGCTGTTTTTT. The rearrangement links TRBV5-1 to TRBJ2-2; D is perhaps TRBD1 or TRBD2 (5 bases each). Germline loops: CDR1 SGHRS, CDR2 YFSETQ. Trimming removed 0 bases from V and 6 bases from J, with 12 bases in between. The CDR3 totals 15 residues.